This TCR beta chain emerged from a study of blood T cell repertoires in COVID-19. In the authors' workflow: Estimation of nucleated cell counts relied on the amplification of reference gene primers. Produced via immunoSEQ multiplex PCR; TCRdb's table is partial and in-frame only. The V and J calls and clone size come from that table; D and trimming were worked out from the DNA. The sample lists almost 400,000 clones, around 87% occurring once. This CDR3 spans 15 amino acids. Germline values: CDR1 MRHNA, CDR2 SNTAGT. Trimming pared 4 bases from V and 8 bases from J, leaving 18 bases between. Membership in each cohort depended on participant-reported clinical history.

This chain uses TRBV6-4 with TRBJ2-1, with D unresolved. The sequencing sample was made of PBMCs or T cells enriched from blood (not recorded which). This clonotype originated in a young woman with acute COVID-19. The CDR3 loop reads CASSVEPSSAYEQFF. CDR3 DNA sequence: TGTGCCAGCAGTGTTGAGCCAAGCTCTGCCTATGAGCAGTTCTTC.